These 9 T cell receptor beta chains share one sample of origin, sequenced in a study of cytomegalovirus exposure and HLA in healthy donors. Amplification used 60 Vbeta primers and 13 Jbeta primers. Here immunoSEQ multiplex PCR was the method, and the copy in TCRdb shows in-frame clones only, minus some. Of 200,000 or so clones listed, roughly 80% are singletons. The sequenced material came from PBMCs. These receptors originate from a man aged 30-40 years in good health and CMV-seronegative.

This clone was detected once. CDR3 sequence reads: CASTSTGLRQPQHF. CDR3 DNA: TGTGCCAGCACCTCGACAGGGTTAAGGCAGCCCCAGCATTTT. The chain couples TRBV6-1 to TRBJ1-5, with TRBD1 matching 7 bases. Per the germline V gene, CDR1 is MNHNS and CDR2 is SASEGT. V gave up 7 bases and J gave up 7 bases; unmatched junction bases: 10. This CDR3 has 14 residues.

The chain combines TRBV27 with TRBJ2-2; D is uncertain. CDR1 is MNHEY, CDR2 SMNVEV, per germline (reference sequence). The length of the CDR3 is 17 residues. Trimming stripped 6 bases from V and 6 bases from J, with 23 bases between. In DNA form, the CDR3 reads TGTGCCAGCAGCCCTTATGGGTTTAGGAGTAACGCCGGGGAGCTGTTTTTT. Encoded protein: CASSPYGFRSNAGELFF.

The chain employs TRBV9 and TRBJ2-2; D ambiguous. The CDR3 extends over 15 amino acids. The V gene's germline CDR1 is SGDLS and CDR2 YYNGEE. Deletions cut 0 bases from V and 2 bases from J, with 8 bases between. The CDR3 DNA reads TGTGCCAGCAGCGTAGCCCATCTAAACACCGGGGAGCTGTTTTTT. Amino acids: CASSVAHLNTGELFF.

V gene TRBV9 combines with J gene TRBJ1-4; TRBD1 is a possible D gene (6 bases). The CDR3 sequence is 15 residues long. V lost 0 bases and J lost 10, with 16 bases in between. Germline V gene sequence: CDR1 SGDLS, CDR2 YYNGEE. CDR3 in DNA: TGTGCCAGCAGCGTAGGACTTACAGGGTCCGGAAAACTGTTTTTT. The encoded protein is CASSVGLTGSGKLFF. Full variable domain (outside the CDR3, taken from reference TRBV9 and TRBJ1-4): DSGVTQTPKHLITATGQRVTLRCSPRSGDLSVYWYQQSLDQGLQFLIQYYNGEERAKGNILERFSAQQFPDLHSELNLSSLELGDSALYFCASSVGLTGSGKLFFGSGTQLSVL.

This clone appeared a few times. The CDR3: CASSPLAGGKNTGELFF. As DNA, the CDR3 is TGCGCCAGCAGCCCACTAGCGGGGGGGAAGAACACCGGGGAGCTGTTTTTT. The chain employs TRBV5-1 and TRBJ2-2; TRBD2 matches at 13 bases. This CDR3 has 17 residues. From germline, CDR1 is SGHRS and CDR2 YFSETQ. V lost 4 bases and J lost 1; bases outside the gene matches: 4.

The CDR3 nucleotides are TGCGCCAGCAGCCCCGGGACTAGCAGGTCTGCCGAGCAGTACTTC. Protein sequence: CASSPGTSRSAEQYF. The rearrangement joins TRBV5-1 to TRBJ2-7, with 9 bases matching TRBD2. The CDR3 length is 15 residues. CDR1 and CDR2 from the germline V gene are SGHRS and YFSETQ. V shed 4 bases, J shed 6 bases, and the junction held 11 bases outside the gene matches. Supplemented by reference TRBV5-1 and TRBJ2-7, the full variable domain reads KAGVTQTPRYLIKTRGQQVTLSCSPISGHRSVSWYQQTPGQGLQFLFEYFSETQRNKGNFPGRFSGRQFSNSRSEMNVSTLELGDSALYLCASSPGTSRSAEQYFGPGTRLTVT.

This chain links TRBV27 with TRBJ1-5; D is perhaps TRBD1 (5 bases). The CDR3 loop spans 13 amino acids. Between the trimmed V and J ends, which lost 4 bases and 9 bases, there was a span of 13 bases. Germline assignment: CDR1 MNHEY and CDR2 SMNVEV (reference sequence). The CDR3 nucleotides are TGTGCCAGCAGTTCAGACAGCTCACGGCCCCAGCATTTT. It specifies CASSSDSSRPQHF.

The V gene is TRBV28, the J gene TRBJ2-7; 7 bases are a match to TRBD1. The CDR3 sequence is 13 residues long. Germline CDR1 reads MDHEN; CDR2 reads SYDVKM. Trimming at V came to 6 bases and at J to 5 bases, leaving 7 bases not matched to a gene. The CDR3: CASSPGQFHEQYF. The CDR3 bases are TGTGCCAGCAGCCCGGGACAGTTCCACGAGCAGTACTTC. The complete variable domain, with remaining parts taken from reference TRBV28 and TRBJ2-7, reads DVKVTQSSRYLVKRTGEKVFLECVQDMDHENMFWYRQDPGLGLRLIYFSYDVKMKEKGDIPEGYSVSREKKERFSLILESASTNQTSMYLCASSPGQFHEQYFGPGTRLTVT.

The chain joins TRBV7-9 to TRBJ1-1; 10 bases are a match to TRBD1. CDR3 length equals 17 residues. CDR1 and CDR2 (germline): SEHNR, FQNEAQ (reference sequence). Unmatched junction bases numbered 6, after V lost 1 base and J lost 1 base. CDR3: CASSLGQGASGNTEAFF. DNA for the CDR3: TGTGCCAGCAGCTTAGGACAGGGGGCTTCAGGGAACACTGAAGCTTTCTTT.